What follows are 2 T cell receptor beta chains derived from one specimen sequenced in a study of cytomegalovirus exposure and HLA in healthy donors. Sequencing was performed with immunoSEQ multiplex PCR; in TCRdb, only in-frame clones are kept and a portion is missing. The table includes about 160,000 clones, roughly 86% detected once. The sample consisted of PBMCs. These receptors came from a woman aged 18-29 years in good health and CMV-seropositive.

This sequence joins TRBV6-6 and TRBJ2-5; TRBD2 matches 8 bases. Per germline, CDR1 MNHNY and CDR2 SVGAGI (reference sequence). CDR3 length: 16 residues. J gave up 3 bases and V 2 bases, and 8 bases lay outside the gene matches. The CDR3 DNA reads TGTGCCAGCAGTTACGACGGGAGGGCCGAGGAAGAGACCCAGTACTTC. Protein product: CASSYDGRAEEETQYF.

The chain links TRBV9 to TRBJ2-7; 11 bases agree with TRBD2. Germline lookup yields CDR1 SGDLS and CDR2 YYNGEE. The trim removed 4 bases at V and 1 base at J, leaving 4 bases unmatched. The CDR3 length is 15 residues. The CDR3 sequence is CASSPRLAGSYEQYF. The CDR3 coding sequence is TGTGCCAGCAGCCCCCGACTAGCGGGGTCCTACGAGCAGTACTTC.